The 32 T cell receptor beta chains in this list originate from one sample, sequenced in a study of patients and donors after allogeneic stem cell transplantation. TCRdb itself ran the RT-PCR reads through MiXCR, one entry per CDR3 protein. The profile shows about 960,000 distinct CDR3 sequences, more than 15% of them singletons. The sequenced material came from blood, either unsorted or a sorted T cell fraction (not recorded which). These TCRs come from a human donor who was either an allogeneic HSCT recipient or a stem cell or donor lymphocyte infusion donor (not recorded which). It is not recorded whose cells these are; they may come from a transplant donor.

There are a few counts of this clonotype. This chain connects TRBV3-1 to TRBJ2-7, with a possible D match to TRBD1 (6 bases). Trimming shortened V by 4 bases and J by 4 bases, and 20 bases separated the two germline ends. Germline V CDR1 and CDR2: LGHDT, YNNKEL (reference sequence). The CDR3 is made up of 16 amino acids. CDR3 residues: CASSPGPQGTGYEQYF. For the CDR3, the DNA is TGTGCCAGCAGCCCTGGACCACAGGGTACCGGTTACGAGCAGTACTTC.

This clonotype was recorded a few times. The chain employs TRBV24-1 and TRBJ2-2; no reliable D call. The CDR3 length is 15 residues. CDR1 and CDR2 (germline): KGHDR, SFDVKD. V gave up 3 bases and J gave up 6 bases, with 13 bases separating them. The CDR3 loop is CATSDQKPQSGELFF. CDR3 DNA: TGTGCCACCAGTGATCAAAAACCCCAGTCCGGGGAGCTGTTTTTT.

The chain uses TRBV6-2 or TRBV6-3 and TRBJ2-7; D gene ambiguous. Germline loops: CDR1 MNHEY, CDR2 SVGEGT. Deletions cut 3 bases from V and 0 bases from J, with 9 bases between. The CDR3 length is 14 residues. The CDR3: CASSYVNPSYEQYF. The CDR3 DNA reads TGTGCCAGCAGTTATGTGAACCCCTCCTACGAGCAGTACTTC.

The chain joins TRBV9 to TRBJ2-1; 10 bases are a match to TRBD2. This CDR3 has 19 residues. Germline V gene lookup returns CDR1 SGDLS and CDR2 YYNGEE. The V segment lost 3 bases and the J segment 0 bases; nucleotides outside the gene matches: 12. The CDR3 coding sequence is TGTGCCAGCAGCGCGGTAGCGGGTAGCGGGAGGAGCTCCTACAATGAGCAGTTCTTC. Protein product: CASSAVAGSGRSSYNEQFF.

This clonotype was seen only a few times. The genes are TRBV7-6 and TRBJ1-3; 8 bases align to TRBD1. There are 15 residues in the CDR3. With V trimmed by 1 base and J by 2 bases, 1 base remained unmatched. The germline gives CDR1 SGHVS, CDR2 FNYEAQ. CDR3 region: CASSLEDRAGNTIYF. The CDR3 DNA reads as TGTGCCAGCAGCTTAGAGGACAGGGCTGGAAACACCATATATTTT.

The chain uses TRBV6-4 and TRBJ2-1; D is perhaps TRBD1 (6 bases). Trimming removed 3 bases from V and 4 bases from J, with 10 bases in between. Germline V lookup: CDR1 MRHNA, CDR2 SNTAGT. There are 14 residues in the CDR3. CDR3 DNA: TGTGCCAGCAGTGAGGGGGCCACATACAATGAGCAGTTCTTC. It codes for CASSEGATYNEQFF.

The DNA for the CDR3 is TGTGCCAGCAGTTTATACGGGGAAGGTGAGCAGTTCTTC. It yields the protein CASSLYGEGEQFF. The chain is built from TRBV27 and TRBJ2-1; tentative D call: TRBD2 (5 bases). Looked up from germline, CDR1 is MNHEY and CDR2 is SMNVEV (reference sequence). The CDR3 covers 13 residues. V lost 1 base to trimming and J lost 9 bases, with 10 bases between them.

The chain uses TRBV7-9 and TRBJ2-3, with D possibly matching TRBD2 (6 bases). V was pared by 5 bases and J by 2 bases, with 17 bases between. The CDR3 has 16 amino acids. The germline CDR1 and CDR2 sequences are SEHNR and FQNEAQ (reference sequence). This chain's CDR3 is CASSPRAGYNTDTQYF. The CDR3 nucleotides are TGTGCCAGCAGCCCCCGGGCGGGATACAACACAGATACGCAGTATTTT.

The chain combines TRBV6-5 with TRBJ1-2, with 7 nucleotides matching TRBD1. This CDR3 has 15 amino acids. J lost 4 bases, V lost 2 bases, and 7 bases had no gene match. Per the germline V gene, CDR1 is MNHEY and CDR2 is SVGAGI. The CDR3 DNA reads TGTGCCAGCAGTTACGGAAGGGGGCCCTCCTATGGCTACACCTTC. It specifies CASSYGRGPSYGYTF.

This clonotype has a count of ten or more. The rearrangement uses TRBV7-9 and TRBJ2-3; the D gene is possibly TRBD1 (5 bases). Trimming cost V 6 bases and J 0 bases, with 13 bases left between them. The CDR3 runs 15 residues. Per germline, CDR1 SEHNR and CDR2 FQNEAQ (reference sequence). In DNA form, the CDR3 reads TGTGCCAGCAGTTACCGAAGACAGAGCACAGATACGCAGTATTTT. Amino acids: CASSYRRQSTDTQYF.

This clonotype was detected only a few times. The chain carries TRBV6-1 and TRBJ1-6; TRBD1 matches 8 bases. V lost 6 bases, J lost 3 bases, and 4 bases stayed unmatched. The CDR3 length is 15 residues. From germline, CDR1 is MNHNS and CDR2 SASEGT. The CDR3 spells CASRGTGVYNSPLHF. CDR3 in DNA: TGTGCCAGCAGAGGGACAGGCGTCTATAATTCACCCCTCCACTTT.

This chain links TRBV24-1 with TRBJ2-3, with D perhaps being TRBD1 or TRBD2 (5 bases each). Trimming shortened V by 4 bases and J by 4 bases, and 11 bases separated the two germline ends. The CDR3 has 14 residues. CDR1 and CDR2 (germline): KGHDR, SFDVKD. The CDR3 nucleotides are TGTGCCACCAGTGACCCGCGAGGGGCAGATACGCAGTATTTT. Its translation is CATSDPRGADTQYF.

The chain uses TRBV18 and TRBJ2-2; the match to TRBD1 covers 7 bases. The CDR3 consists of 15 residues. The V and J ends lost 2 bases and 5 bases, in that order; junction bases with no gene match: 5. The germline gives CDR1 KGHSH, CDR2 LQKENI. CDR3 nucleotide sequence: TGTGCCAGCTCACCAAGGACAGGAAAAACCGGGGAGCTGTTTTTT. Its translation is CASSPRTGKTGELFF.

CDR3 in DNA: TGTGCCAGCAGCACGAGCGGAGCTCGCGGAGAGCAGTACTTC. Encoded protein: CASSTSGARGEQYF. The gene calls are TRBV12-3 or TRBV12-4 and TRBJ2-7; maybe TRBD2 (5 bases). Trimming removed 6 bases from V and 7 bases from J, with 19 bases in between. CDR3 size: 14 residues.

This chain joins TRBV7-8 and TRBJ2-1; the match to TRBD2 covers 8 bases. CDR3 size: 16 residues. From germline, CDR1 is SGHVS and CDR2 FQNEAQ. V shed 6 bases, J shed 9 bases, and the junction held 16 bases outside the gene matches. The CDR3 loop is CASSPLKSGRVFEQFF. The CDR3, as DNA: TGTGCCAGCAGTCCCCTAAAAAGCGGGAGAGTATTTGAGCAGTTCTTC.

This clonotype was found a few times. This chain links TRBV20-1 with TRBJ2-7; 9 nucleotides align to TRBD1. The CDR3 consists of 14 residues. Germline CDR1 and CDR2: DFQATT and SNEGSKA (reference sequence). With 6 bases clipped from V and 2 bases from J, the junction kept 8 bases outside the gene matches. This CDR3 reads CSAVKRQGAYEQYF. The CDR3 nucleotides are TGCAGTGCCGTGAAAAGACAGGGGGCCTACGAGCAGTACTTC.

This clonotype was recorded a few times. CDR3 in DNA: TGTGCCAGCACCAGGGGGTATCGTGGCAACACTGAAGCTTTCTTT. As protein: CASTRGYRGNTEAFF. The rearrangement uses TRBV6-1 and TRBJ1-1; 7 bases map to TRBD1. Germline V gene lookup returns CDR1 MNHNS and CDR2 SASEGT. CDR3 length equals 15 residues. Germline trimming cut 7 bases from V and 2 bases from J; bases unmatched to any gene: 10.

At least ten counts were recorded for this clonotype. The chain recombines TRBV9 with TRBJ2-1, with unresolved D. The germline CDR1 and CDR2 sequences are SGDLS and YYNGEE. The V end was cut by 0 bases, the J end by 6 bases, with 16 bases between. The CDR3 covers 16 residues. The CDR3 sequence: CASSVAPSRLPNEQFF. The CDR3 DNA reads as TGTGCCAGCAGCGTAGCTCCCTCGAGACTGCCCAATGAGCAGTTCTTC.

J is TRBJ1-1 and V is TRBV5-1; 9 nucleotides line up with TRBD1. The CDR3 runs 16 residues. Germline V gene lookup returns CDR1 SGHRS and CDR2 YFSETQ. The junction had 3 bases not matched to a gene; V was cut back by 0 bases and J by 0 bases. CDR3 DNA sequence: TGCGCCAGCAGCTTGGACGGGACAGGGTTGAACACTGAAGCTTTCTTT. As protein: CASSLDGTGLNTEAFF. The whole variable domain, remainder taken from reference TRBV5-1 and TRBJ1-1, is KAGVTQTPRYLIKTRGQQVTLSCSPISGHRSVSWYQQTPGQGLQFLFEYFSETQRNKGNFPGRFSGRQFSNSRSEMNVSTLELGDSALYLCASSLDGTGLNTEAFFGQGTRLTVV.

CDR3 DNA: TGTGCCAGCAGTTTAAGGCGTGCGACCTCTGGGGCCAACGTCCTGACTTTC. Translated: CASSLRRATSGANVLTF. The chain is built from TRBV27 and TRBJ2-6, with D uncertain. The CDR3 has 17 residues. CDR1 MNHEY and CDR2 SMNVEV come from the germline V gene (reference sequence). V lost 2 bases, J lost 0 bases, and 11 bases lay in between.

This clonotype was counted once. The rearrangement joins TRBV7-8 to TRBJ2-1; D ambiguous. V was shortened by 0 bases and J by 0 bases, with 9 bases between the two germline ends. The CDR3 covers 16 residues. Per germline, CDR1 SGHVS and CDR2 FQNEAQ. The CDR3 region is CASSLARTSSYNEQFF. CDR3 DNA sequence: TGTGCCAGCAGCTTAGCGCGTACAAGCTCCTACAATGAGCAGTTCTTC.

This chain joins TRBV5-1 and TRBJ1-1, with TRBD1 matching 8 bases. In germline, CDR1 is SGHRS, CDR2 YFSETQ. Trimming at V came to 4 bases and at J to 9 bases, leaving 8 bases not matched to a gene. The CDR3 consists of 13 residues. DNA for the CDR3: TGCGCCAGCAGCGCACAGGGGGTCGCCCAAGCTTTCTTT. Its protein is CASSAQGVAQAFF.

This clonotype came up many times. The V call is TRBV6-5, the J call TRBJ2-7; 7 bases align to TRBD1. The CDR3 is 14 amino acids. The V and J ends lost 0 bases and 4 bases, in that order; junction bases with no gene match: 3. Germline loops: CDR1 MNHEY, CDR2 SVGAGI. The CDR3 region has the DNA TGTGCCAGCAGTTACTCGAACAGGGGTTACGAGCAGTACTTC. Translated: CASSYSNRGYEQYF.

This clonotype has more than one count but fewer than ten. The chain carries TRBV12-3 or TRBV12-4 and TRBJ1-1; TRBD1 is a possible D gene (6 bases). This CDR3 region has 13 residues. V gave up 8 bases and J gave up 0 bases, with 10 bases separating them. CDR3 protein: CASYRVMNTEAFF. In DNA, the CDR3 is TGTGCCAGCTACAGGGTAATGAACACTGAAGCTTTCTTT.

A few counts support this clonotype. CDR3 nucleotides: TGTGCCAGCAGCTTTGGGGAGCCCGAAGCTTTCTTT. It translates to CASSFGEPEAFF. The chain uses TRBV7-8 and TRBJ1-1; D gene uncertain. CDR1 and CDR2 (germline): SGHVS, FQNEAQ. The CDR3 extends over 12 amino acids. V was pared by 3 bases and J by 8 bases, with 10 bases between.

There are a few counts of this clonotype. The CDR3: CASSLSSGSGYF. Here the CDR3 DNA reads TGTGCCAGCAGTCTGTCTAGCGGGAGTGGGTATTTT. This chain uses TRBV12-3 or TRBV12-4 with TRBJ2-3, with 10 nucleotides matching TRBD2. V lost 5 bases to trimming and J lost 14 bases; unmatched junction nucleotides: 7. The CDR3 has 12 residues.

The chain joins TRBV7-9 to TRBJ2-2, with D perhaps TRBD2 (5 bases). Trimming pared 4 bases from V and 0 bases from J, leaving 12 bases between. This CDR3 is 16 amino acids long. Germline V gene lookup returns CDR1 SEHNR and CDR2 FQNEAQ (reference sequence). The CDR3 protein is CASSYRAGTNTGELFF. Written as DNA, the CDR3 is TGTGCCAGCAGCTACCGCGCCGGGACGAACACCGGGGAGCTGTTTTTT.

This sequence joins TRBV5-1 and TRBJ2-7; 10 positions match TRBD1. This CDR3 is built from 15 residues. Unmatched junction bases numbered 9, after V lost 5 bases and J lost 4 bases. Germline V CDR1 and CDR2: SGHRS, YFSETQ. The CDR3 here is CASRISTGGPYEQYF. The CDR3 bases are TGCGCCAGCAGGATCTCGACAGGGGGCCCATACGAGCAGTACTTC. Looking up the rest from reference TRBV5-1 and TRBJ2-7 gives the full variable domain: KAGVTQTPRYLIKTRGQQVTLSCSPISGHRSVSWYQQTPGQGLQFLFEYFSETQRNKGNFPGRFSGRQFSNSRSEMNVSTLELGDSALYLCASRISTGGPYEQYFGPGTRLTVT.

This rearrangement joins TRBV29-1 to TRBJ1-1, with 9 nucleotides matching TRBD1. The CDR3 spans 13 residues. Losses at the gene ends were 7 bases for V and 6 bases for J; bases not matched to a gene: 9. Germline CDR1 SQVTM, CDR2 ANQGSEA. Here the CDR3 reads CSGFLGQGSEAFF. CDR3 nucleotides: TGCAGCGGATTCCTGGGACAGGGCTCTGAAGCTTTCTTT.

This clonotype was observed a handful of times. The rearrangement uses TRBV10-3 and TRBJ2-2; 9 bases agree with TRBD1. With V trimmed by 4 bases and J by 2 bases, 2 bases remained unmatched. Per germline, CDR1 ENHRY and CDR2 SYGVKD. The CDR3 has 15 residues. As DNA, the CDR3 is TGTGCCATCAGTGGGACAGGGGCCAACACCGGGGAGCTGTTTTTT. Translating gives CAISGTGANTGELFF.

This chain connects TRBV5-1 to TRBJ2-7; 9 bases line up with TRBD2. The V segment lost 4 bases and the J segment 7 bases; nucleotides outside the gene matches: 6. The germline V gene encodes CDR1 SGHRS and CDR2 YFSETQ. The CDR3 consists of 13 residues. The chain's CDR3 is CASSALAGGEQYF. The CDR3, as DNA: TGCGCCAGCAGCGCACTAGCGGGCGGGGAGCAGTACTTC.

This clonotype was counted a few times. The V call is TRBV6-5, the J call TRBJ2-2, with TRBD2 matching over 9 bases. The length of the CDR3 is 15 residues. The germline V gene encodes CDR1 MNHEY and CDR2 SVGAGI. With V trimmed by 4 bases and J by 6 bases, 6 bases remained unmatched. The CDR3 loop reads CASSFAGGLAGELFF. The CDR3, as DNA: TGTGCCAGCAGTTTTGCGGGAGGGTTGGCCGGGGAGCTGTTTTTT.